This is a list of T cell receptor beta chains from one sample in a study of CD8 T cells in Susac syndrome. TCRdb itself ran the immunoSEQ multiplex PCR reads through MiXCR, one entry per CDR3 protein. The table shows about 250,000 distinct CDR3 sequences, with roughly 95% occurring only once. The sequencing sample was made of CD4+ T cells from PBMCs. The receptor source for this set is a human donor with multiple sclerosis. CDR3s include the opening cysteine and the closing phenylalanine or tryptophan. A D gene is named only where the DNA matches it firmly. Clone size is given for some rows only: seen once, a few or many times, or a class if the clone is expanded.

j_call: TRBJ2-7
cdr3_length: 14
v_call: TRBV6-1
d_call: -
clone_size: -
cdr3_aa: CASKEGPSSYEQYF
cdr3_nt: TGTGCCAGCAAGGAGGGTCCCAGCTCCTACGAGCAGTACTTC

j_call: TRBJ1-1
cdr3_length: 15
v_call: TRBV3-1
d_call: -
clone_size: -
cdr3_aa: CASSQDRDLNTEAFF
cdr3_nt: TGTGCCAGCAGCCAAGACAGAGACCTAAACACTGAAGCTTTCTTT

j_call: TRBJ1-5
cdr3_length: 12
v_call: TRBV3-1
d_call: -
clone_size: -
cdr3_aa: CASSQGDKPQHF
cdr3_nt: TGTGCCAGCAGCCAAGGGGATAAGCCCCAGCATTTT

j_call: TRBJ1-2
cdr3_length: 12
v_call: TRBV25-1
d_call: -
clone_size: -
cdr3_aa: CASSGGVDGYAF
cdr3_nt: TGTGCCAGCAGTGGGGGCGTAGATGGCTACGCCTTC

j_call: TRBJ2-5
cdr3_length: 16
v_call: TRBV7-9
d_call: -
clone_size: -
cdr3_aa: CASSLGAAGYQETQYF
cdr3_nt: TGTGCCAGCAGCTTAGGAGCGGCAGGCTACCAAGAGACCCAGTACTTC

j_call: TRBJ2-7
cdr3_length: 13
v_call: TRBV20-1
d_call: -
clone_size: -
cdr3_aa: CSASAGSPYEQYF
cdr3_nt: TGCAGTGCTAGCGCCGGGTCTCCCTACGAGCAGTACTTC

j_call: TRBJ2-3
cdr3_length: 16
v_call: TRBV5-5
d_call: TRBD1
clone_size: -
cdr3_aa: CASSSLKQGSTDTQYF
cdr3_nt: TGTGCCAGCAGCTCACTAAAACAGGGGAGCACAGATACGCAGTATTTT

j_call: TRBJ2-7
cdr3_length: 15
v_call: TRBV10-2
d_call: -
clone_size: once
cdr3_aa: CASSESEAGAYEQYF
cdr3_nt: TGCGCCAGCAGTGAGTCTGAGGCAGGAGCCTACGAGCAGTACTTC

j_call: TRBJ2-6
cdr3_length: 18
v_call: TRBV18
d_call: TRBD1
clone_size: -
cdr3_aa: CASSPAAQGADGANVLTF
cdr3_nt: TGTGCCAGCTCACCCGCGGCACAGGGGGCGGATGGGGCCAACGTCCTGACTTTC

j_call: TRBJ2-3
cdr3_length: 16
v_call: TRBV12-3/TRBV12-4
d_call: -
clone_size: -
cdr3_aa: CASSPYPAGSTDTQYF
cdr3_nt: TGTGCCAGCAGCCCCTATCCGGCGGGTAGCACAGATACGCAGTATTTT

j_call: TRBJ2-7
cdr3_length: 16
v_call: TRBV28
d_call: TRBD1
clone_size: -
cdr3_aa: CASSYTIGTGGVEQYF
cdr3_nt: TGTGCCAGCAGTTACACCATCGGGACAGGGGGCGTCGAGCAGTACTTC

j_call: TRBJ1-3
cdr3_length: 15
v_call: TRBV12-3/TRBV12-4
d_call: -
clone_size: -
cdr3_aa: CASSVTGFSGNTIYF
cdr3_nt: TGTGCCAGCAGTGTCACAGGCTTCTCTGGAAACACCATATATTTT

j_call: TRBJ2-1
cdr3_length: 16
v_call: TRBV7-2
d_call: TRBD2
clone_size: -
cdr3_aa: CASSAPGLAGVGEQFF
cdr3_nt: TGTGCCAGCAGCGCCCCGGGACTAGCGGGAGTGGGTGAGCAGTTCTTC

j_call: TRBJ1-1
cdr3_length: 16
v_call: TRBV27
d_call: -
clone_size: once
cdr3_aa: CASSYRRGRMNTEAFF
cdr3_nt: TGTGCCAGCAGTTATCGCAGGGGTAGGATGAACACTGAAGCTTTCTTT

j_call: TRBJ1-1
cdr3_length: 13
v_call: TRBV6-5
d_call: -
clone_size: -
cdr3_aa: CASSTAAPTKAFF
cdr3_nt: TGTGCCAGCAGTACCGCAGCACCGACAAAAGCTTTCTTT

j_call: TRBJ2-2
cdr3_length: 16
v_call: TRBV5-1
d_call: -
clone_size: once
cdr3_aa: CASSGTADPNTGELFF
cdr3_nt: TGCGCCAGCAGCGGTACAGCCGACCCAAACACCGGGGAGCTGTTTTTT

j_call: TRBJ1-1
cdr3_length: 16
v_call: TRBV15
d_call: -
clone_size: -
cdr3_aa: CATSRDFTAGNTEAFF
cdr3_nt: TGTGCCACCAGCAGAGATTTTACGGCAGGTAACACTGAAGCTTTCTTT

j_call: TRBJ2-1
cdr3_length: 15
v_call: TRBV5-1
d_call: TRBD1
clone_size: -
cdr3_aa: CASSVQGEAYNEQFF
cdr3_nt: TGCGCCAGCAGCGTACAGGGGGAGGCCTACAATGAGCAGTTCTTC

j_call: TRBJ1-4
cdr3_length: 16
v_call: TRBV2
d_call: -
clone_size: once
cdr3_aa: CASKFGSGGSNEKLFF
cdr3_nt: TGTGCCAGCAAATTTGGCTCCGGGGGCTCGAATGAAAAACTGTTTTTT

j_call: TRBJ1-1
cdr3_length: 15
v_call: TRBV19
d_call: -
clone_size: -
cdr3_aa: CASSITGRANTEAFF
cdr3_nt: TGTGCCAGTAGTATCACCGGCAGGGCGAACACTGAAGCTTTCTTT

j_call: TRBJ2-3
cdr3_length: 13
v_call: TRBV20-1
d_call: TRBD1
clone_size: -
cdr3_aa: CSARDRGRDTQYF
cdr3_nt: TGCAGTGCTAGGGACAGGGGGCGAGATACGCAGTATTTT

j_call: TRBJ2-1
cdr3_length: 16
v_call: TRBV3-1
d_call: TRBD2
clone_size: -
cdr3_aa: CASSQVMLAEYNEQFF
cdr3_nt: TGTGCCAGCAGCCAAGTGATGCTAGCGGAGTACAATGAGCAGTTCTTC

j_call: TRBJ1-4
cdr3_length: 13
v_call: TRBV29-1
d_call: TRBD1
clone_size: -
cdr3_aa: CSVGQGINEKLFF
cdr3_nt: TGCAGCGTGGGACAGGGGATAAATGAAAAACTGTTTTTT

j_call: TRBJ1-4
cdr3_length: 16
v_call: TRBV18
d_call: TRBD1
clone_size: -
cdr3_aa: CASSPRGQGTVEGLFF
cdr3_nt: TGTGCCAGCTCACCCCGAGGACAGGGGACGGTAGAAGGGCTGTTTTTT

j_call: TRBJ1-5
cdr3_length: 17
v_call: TRBV20-1
d_call: -
clone_size: -
cdr3_aa: CSARGGGGSDSNQPQHF
cdr3_nt: TGCAGTGCTAGAGGAGGAGGGGGGTCCGATAGCAATCAGCCCCAGCATTTT

j_call: TRBJ1-2
cdr3_length: 13
v_call: TRBV28
d_call: -
clone_size: -
cdr3_aa: CASSLVTHYGYTF
cdr3_nt: TGTGCCAGCAGTTTGGTAACCCACTATGGCTACACCTTC

j_call: TRBJ1-2
cdr3_length: 10
v_call: TRBV30
d_call: -
clone_size: -
cdr3_aa: CAWGQYGYTF
cdr3_nt: TGTGCCTGGGGACAGTATGGCTACACCTTC

j_call: TRBJ2-7
cdr3_length: 16
v_call: TRBV20-1
d_call: TRBD2
clone_size: -
cdr3_aa: CSASGRSGGSSYEQYF
cdr3_nt: TGCAGTGCTAGTGGACGTAGCGGGGGGAGCTCCTACGAGCAGTACTTC

j_call: TRBJ1-6
cdr3_length: 14
v_call: TRBV7-9
d_call: -
clone_size: -
cdr3_aa: CASSLDGRESPLHF
cdr3_nt: TGTGCCAGCAGCTTAGATGGCAGGGAATCACCCCTCCACTTT

j_call: TRBJ1-2
cdr3_length: 13
v_call: TRBV2
d_call: -
clone_size: -
cdr3_aa: CASSVLPNYGYTF
cdr3_nt: TGTGCCAGCAGTGTTCTCCCAAACTATGGCTACACCTTC

j_call: TRBJ2-5
cdr3_length: 15
v_call: TRBV28
d_call: TRBD1
clone_size: -
cdr3_aa: CASSFLGQAQETQYF
cdr3_nt: TGTGCCAGCAGCTTCCTAGGACAGGCTCAAGAGACCCAGTACTTC

j_call: TRBJ1-5
cdr3_length: 14
v_call: TRBV2
d_call: -
clone_size: -
cdr3_aa: CASSARRGNQPQHF
cdr3_nt: TGTGCCAGCAGTGCCCGCAGAGGCAATCAGCCCCAGCATTTT

j_call: TRBJ2-3
cdr3_length: 16
v_call: TRBV10-3
d_call: -
clone_size: -
cdr3_aa: CAISESTRSGTDTQYF
cdr3_nt: TGTGCCATCAGTGAGAGTACTCGGAGTGGGACAGATACGCAGTATTTT

j_call: TRBJ2-2
cdr3_length: 15
v_call: TRBV7-8
d_call: TRBD1
clone_size: -
cdr3_aa: CASSLRDTGAGELFF
cdr3_nt: TGTGCCAGCAGCTTACGGGACACAGGGGCCGGGGAGCTGTTTTTT

j_call: TRBJ1-4
cdr3_length: 15
v_call: TRBV6-1
d_call: -
clone_size: -
cdr3_aa: CASSRLDGRGEKLFF
cdr3_nt: TGTGCCAGCAGTCGTCTGGACGGGCGCGGGGAAAAACTGTTTTTT

j_call: TRBJ1-4
cdr3_length: 17
v_call: TRBV4-1
d_call: -
clone_size: -
cdr3_aa: CASSQGPRGVSNEKLFF
cdr3_nt: TGCGCCAGCAGCCAAGGACCTCGAGGGGTGTCTAATGAAAAACTGTTTTTT

j_call: TRBJ1-1
cdr3_length: 12
v_call: TRBV20-1
d_call: TRBD1
clone_size: -
cdr3_aa: CSARTGGLQAFF
cdr3_nt: TGCAGTGCTAGGACAGGGGGCTTGCAGGCTTTCTTT

j_call: TRBJ1-2
cdr3_length: 11
v_call: TRBV20-1
d_call: -
clone_size: -
cdr3_aa: CSARGGFGYTF
cdr3_nt: TGCAGTGCTAGGGGGGGGTTTGGCTACACCTTC

j_call: TRBJ1-6
cdr3_length: 16
v_call: TRBV20-1
d_call: -
clone_size: -
cdr3_aa: CSARDRGRALNSPLHF
cdr3_nt: TGCAGTGCTAGAGATAGAGGCAGGGCTTTGAATTCACCCCTCCACTTT

j_call: TRBJ2-2
cdr3_length: 12
v_call: TRBV24-1
d_call: -
clone_size: -
cdr3_aa: CATKQGNGELFF
cdr3_nt: TGTGCCACCAAACAGGGAAACGGGGAGCTGTTTTTT

j_call: TRBJ2-2
cdr3_length: 13
v_call: TRBV20-1
d_call: -
clone_size: -
cdr3_aa: CSARDNADGELFF
cdr3_nt: TGCAGTGCTAGAGATAACGCGGACGGGGAGCTGTTTTTT

j_call: TRBJ2-3
cdr3_length: 15
v_call: TRBV7-9
d_call: -
clone_size: -
cdr3_aa: CATRGRVGSADTQYF
cdr3_nt: TGTGCCACAAGGGGCAGGGTAGGATCCGCAGATACGCAGTATTTT

j_call: TRBJ2-3
cdr3_length: 17
v_call: TRBV21-1
d_call: -
clone_size: -
cdr3_aa: CASSKKVRGISTDTQYF
cdr3_nt: TGTGCCAGCAGCAAAAAGGTCCGGGGGATCAGCACAGATACGCAGTATTTT